Here is one T cell receptor (beta chain) with its context. Trimming left V 3 bases short and J 5 bases short, with 11 bases between. Germline V gene lookup returns CDR1 MNHEY and CDR2 SMNVEV (reference sequence). This CDR3 is 14 amino acids long. These data belong to a study of blood T cell repertoires in COVID-19. Study context: Sites across the United States, Italy and Spain contributed samples from acute and convalescent COVID-19. Sample material is recorded as cDNA or gDNA derived from T cells, B-cell-depleted T cells, or PBMCs.

Repertoires were generated with immunoSEQ multiplex PCR, while TCRdb's copy carries only in-frame clones and drops some. In the table there are approximately 190,000 clones, roughly 80% of which are singletons. The TCR sequence derives from a man in his thirties or forties with active or convalescent COVID-19. The chain recombines TRBV27 with TRBJ1-3; perhaps TRBD1 as D (6 bases). Sequenced input: peripheral blood. The CDR3: CASSFLGDRNTIYF. In DNA form, the CDR3 reads TGTGCCAGCAGTTTTCTAGGGGACAGAAACACCATATATTTT.